One sample yielded the 4 T cell receptor beta chains listed below, sequenced in a study of cytomegalovirus exposure and HLA in healthy donors. Both 60 Vbeta primers and 13 Jbeta primers went into the PCR. Data came from immunoSEQ multiplex PCR; TCRdb stores just in-frame clones and leaves some out. Here the sample spans about 140,000 clones, roughly three quarters being singletons. The sequencing input was PBMCs. The receptors derive from a man under 40 in good health and CMV-seronegative.

V usage is TRBV19 and J usage is TRBJ2-5; D remains ambiguous. V lost 5 bases to trimming and J lost 5 bases, with 9 bases between them. Germline V lookup: CDR1 LNHDA, CDR2 SQIVND (reference sequence). This CDR3 is 12 amino acids long. The CDR3 bases are TGTGCCAGTAGTGAAAATGAGGAGACCCAGTACTTC. Translated, it gives CASSENEETQYF.

The chain has TRBV5-1 and TRBJ2-5; 8 bases are a match to TRBD2. This CDR3 contains 15 residues. V trimming: 4 bases; J trimming: 5 bases; junction bases outside the gene matches: 10. Looked up from germline, CDR1 is SGHRS and CDR2 is YFSETQ. The CDR3 loop reads CASSGIAGLGETQYF. In nucleotides, the CDR3 is TGCGCCAGCAGCGGGATAGCGGGGCTGGGGGAGACCCAGTACTTC. Using reference TRBV5-1 and TRBJ2-5 for the parts outside the CDR3, the full variable domain is KAGVTQTPRYLIKTRGQQVTLSCSPISGHRSVSWYQQTPGQGLQFLFEYFSETQRNKGNFPGRFSGRQFSNSRSEMNVSTLELGDSALYLCASSGIAGLGETQYFGPGTRLLVL.

The J gene is TRBJ2-7, the V gene TRBV30, with D uncertain. The germline CDR1 and CDR2 sequences are GTSNPN and SVGIG (reference sequence). The CDR3 has 13 residues. This CDR3 is CCLPGRCQYEQYF. For the CDR3, the DNA is TGTTGTCTCCCGGGTAGGTGTCAGTACGAGCAGTACTTC.

The table lists this clone with many counts. The genes are TRBV6-1 and TRBJ1-3, with a tentative D call TRBD1 (5 bases). The germline gives CDR1 MNHNS, CDR2 SASEGT. Trimming took off 10 bases at V and 4 bases at J, with 14 bases between the two ends. The CDR3 extends over 13 amino acids. In DNA form, the CDR3 reads TGTGCCACGGCGGGGACGCCCGGAAACACCATATATTTT. This translates into CATAGTPGNTIYF.